This entry describes one TCR beta chain. Antigen: not known. This sample is drawn from a study of T cell clonotyping in hematopoietic cell transplantation. Study-wide results and limits: At the given depth, recipient repertoires were over 95% de novo clonotypes. Broader posttransplant TCR repertoire diversity was predicted by graft donor and pretransplant recipient Inverse Simpson Index values. Pathologically expanded recipient clonotypes increased progressively from day 30 to day 180 as diversity fell.

Assay used: immunoSEQ multiplex PCR; TCRdb lists only in-frame clones, some missing. The repertoire consists of about 41,000 clones, with approximately 95% occurring once and the leading ten covering 0.75% to 1%. V lost 5 bases and J lost 4; bases outside the gene matches: 9. Germline lookup yields CDR1 LNHDA and CDR2 SQIVND (reference sequence). This CDR3 has 15 residues. Specimen: peripheral blood mononuclear cells. This receptor was obtained from a man aged 30 to 45 in good health. Some clones in this sample may be carry-over from other donors' samples. The chain recombines TRBV19 with TRBJ2-7, with 9 nucleotides matching TRBD2. CDR3 amino acids: CASSAVLGLAYEQYF. As DNA, the CDR3 is TGTGCCAGTAGTGCTGTATTGGGACTAGCTTACGAGCAGTACTTC.